The 14 T cell receptor beta chains below were found in one sample sequenced in a study of T cell changes during pregnancy in multiple sclerosis. TCRdb keeps only in-frame clones here, not all; method: immunoSEQ multiplex PCR. The table includes approximately 84,000 clones, about 94% detected once. This specimen consisted of peripheral blood, obtained in the third trimester of pregnancy. These receptor sequences come from a female donor with multiple sclerosis, enrolled in a pregnancy study.

V and J are TRBV21-1 and TRBJ1-1. TRBV21-1 is listed as a pseudogene. CDR3 length: 16 amino acids. CDR3 in amino acids: CASSPRRGELKTEAFF. CDR3 DNA sequence: TGTGCCAGCAGCCCCCGGAGGGGAGAATTGAAGACTGAAGCTTTCTTT.

The chain has TRBV18 and TRBJ1-6; perhaps TRBD1 as D (6 bases). Germline assignment: CDR1 KGHSH and CDR2 LQKENI. V lost 6 bases to trimming and J lost 8 bases, with 14 bases between them. This CDR3 comprises 14 residues. The CDR3, as DNA: TGTGCCAGCTCCCCGTCTAAGGGGGATTCACCCCTCCACTTT. Translating it yields CASSPSKGDSPLHF.

The chain links TRBV6-6 to TRBJ1-6; D is perhaps TRBD1 (6 bases). V was pared by 5 bases and J by 7 bases, with 12 bases between. Germline assignment: CDR1 MNHNY and CDR2 SVGAGI (reference sequence). CDR3 size: 14 residues. Written as DNA, the CDR3 is TGTGCCAGCAGTAACAGGGAAAGGAATTCACCCCTCCACTTT. The encoded protein is CASSNRERNSPLHF.

This chain uses TRBV27 with TRBJ2-5; weak D call: TRBD2 (6 bases). Germline V gene data show CDR1 as MNHEY and CDR2 as SMNVEV (reference sequence). Trimming left V 0 bases short and J 2 bases short, with 13 bases between. This CDR3 has 16 residues. DNA of the CDR3: TGTGCCAGCAGTTTATCCCCGGGTAGCGGACAAGAGACCCAGTACTTC. It yields the protein CASSLSPGSGQETQYF.

The chain recombines TRBV7-6 with TRBJ1-1, with D possibly matching TRBD1 (6 bases). The CDR3 runs to 14 residues. CDR1 SGHVS and CDR2 FNYEAQ come from the germline V gene. Trimming stripped 4 bases from V and 5 bases from J, with 14 bases between. The CDR3 spells CASSSGTLGTEAFF. CDR3 in DNA: TGTGCCAGCAGCTCGGGGACATTGGGGACTGAAGCTTTCTTT.

J is TRBJ2-5 and V is TRBV5-8, with TRBD1 matching over 7 bases. The V gene's germline CDR1 is SGHTS and CDR2 YDEGEE. The CDR3 is made up of 15 amino acids. V was pared by 0 bases and J by 2 bases, with 4 bases of the junction left unmatched. The CDR3 nucleotides read TGTGCCAGCAGCTTGGGACAGGGAGAACAAGAGACCCAGTACTTC. It is translated as CASSLGQGEQETQYF.

V usage is TRBV2 and J usage is TRBJ2-2; 7 bases fit TRBD1. Unmatched junction bases numbered 8, after V lost 4 bases and J lost 0 bases. The CDR3 is 17 amino acids. CDR1 is SNHLY and CDR2 is FYNNEI in the germline V gene. DNA for the CDR3: TGTGCCAGCAGTGTATCCCACAGGGGAACGAACACCGGGGAGCTGTTTTTT. It specifies CASSVSHRGTNTGELFF. The variable domain in full, completed from reference TRBV2 and TRBJ2-2, reads EPEVTQTPSHQVTQMGQEVILRCVPISNHLYFYWYRQILGQKVEFLVSFYNNEISEKSEIFDDQFSVERPDGSNFTLKIRSTKLEDSAMYFCASSVSHRGTNTGELFFGEGSRLTVL.

The chain joins TRBV2 to TRBJ1-1; possible D gene TRBD1, 5 bases. Germline CDR1 is SNHLY and CDR2 is FYNNEI. The V end lost 5 bases, the J end lost 4 bases, and 11 bases lay between the germline ends. The CDR3 is made up of 13 amino acids. CDR3 in DNA: TGTGCCAGCAGTCTTCAGGGAATCACTGAAGCTTTCTTT. It encodes CASSLQGITEAFF.

J is TRBJ1-5 and V is TRBV6-1; D is undetermined. Trimming removed 6 bases from V and 5 bases from J, with 8 bases in between. The CDR3 length is 12 residues. Germline V CDR1 and CDR2: MNHNS, SASEGT. The CDR3 protein is CASSYSYQPQHF. In DNA form, the CDR3 reads TGTGCCAGCAGCTATTCCTATCAGCCCCAGCATTTT.

The chain uses TRBV9 and TRBJ2-3; 9 nucleotides line up with TRBD2. This CDR3 is 15 amino acids long. Germline assignment: CDR1 SGDLS and CDR2 YYNGEE. Unmatched junction bases numbered 3, after V lost 4 bases and J lost 0 bases. The CDR3 DNA reads TGTGCCAGCAGCAGAAGCGGGGGGAGCACAGATACGCAGTATTTT. As protein: CASSRSGGSTDTQYF.

The V and J genes are TRBV7-6 and TRBJ1-3; a weak D match, TRBD1 (6 bases). Germline V gene lookup returns CDR1 SGHVS and CDR2 FNYEAQ. The CDR3 spans 12 residues. Between the trimmed V and J ends, which lost 3 bases and 7 bases, there was a span of 7 bases. The CDR3 sequence: CASSFQGNTIYF. In nucleotides, the CDR3 is TGTGCCAGCAGCTTTCAGGGGAACACCATATATTTT. The variable domain in full, completed from reference TRBV7-6 and TRBJ1-3, reads GAGVSQSPRYKVTKRGQDVALRCDPISGHVSLYWYRQALGQGPEFLTYFNYEAQQDKSGLPNDRFSAERPEGSISTLTIQRTEQRDSAMYRCASSFQGNTIYFGEGSWLTVV.

The chain is built from TRBV5-1 and TRBJ1-1; tentative D call: TRBD1 (5 bases). This CDR3 contains 14 residues. Trimming shortened V by 2 bases and J by 1 base, and 9 bases separated the two germline ends. Germline CDR1 is SGHRS and CDR2 is YFSETQ. DNA of the CDR3: TGCGCCAGCAGCTTCCAGGGAAGGAACACTGAAGCTTTCTTT. Translating it yields CASSFQGRNTEAFF.

This clone has only one observation. The CDR3 nucleotides read TGTGCCAGCAGTGAAAAGGGTCCGCCAACGGGGGGCTACACCTTC. It encodes CASSEKGPPTGGYTF. The gene calls are TRBV6-1 and TRBJ1-2, with D hard to call. V lost 2 bases and J lost 8, with 18 bases in between. Germline values: CDR1 MNHNS, CDR2 SASEGT. CDR3 size: 15 residues.

This clone was recorded a few times. The genes are TRBV4-1 and TRBJ2-2; 8 bases are shared with TRBD2. V lost 1 base to trimming and J lost 4 bases; unmatched junction nucleotides: 11. Germline values: CDR1 MGHRA, CDR2 YSYEKL. CDR3 size: 18 residues. DNA for the CDR3: TGCGCCAGCAGCCAAGCCGCGGGGGGTAGCAAAGGCACCGGGGAGCTGTTTTTT. This codes for CASSQAAGGSKGTGELFF.